This T cell receptor beta chain emerged from a study of cytomegalovirus exposure and HLA in healthy donors. Broader study findings: Despite most TCR sequences being rare, some public TCRs occurred in many donors.

Sequencing was performed with immunoSEQ multiplex PCR; in TCRdb, only in-frame clones are kept and a portion is missing. The sample holds 150,000 to 200,000 clones; 86% are singletons and the top ten take around 1.6%. Germline V gene lookup returns CDR1 SSHAT and CDR2 FNYEAQ (reference sequence). Trimming cost V 2 bases and J 3 bases; bases outside gene matches: 3. This CDR3 has 15 residues. Points on this clone: Its antigen is not known.

This chain links TRBV7-7 with TRBJ2-1; 8 nucleotides agree with TRBD2. Sequenced: PBMCs. The TCR originated in a woman between 18 and 30 years old in good health and CMV-seronegative. Here the CDR3 reads CASSLRTSGYNEQFF. The CDR3 bases are TGTGCCAGCAGCTTACGTACTAGCGGCTACAATGAGCAGTTCTTC.